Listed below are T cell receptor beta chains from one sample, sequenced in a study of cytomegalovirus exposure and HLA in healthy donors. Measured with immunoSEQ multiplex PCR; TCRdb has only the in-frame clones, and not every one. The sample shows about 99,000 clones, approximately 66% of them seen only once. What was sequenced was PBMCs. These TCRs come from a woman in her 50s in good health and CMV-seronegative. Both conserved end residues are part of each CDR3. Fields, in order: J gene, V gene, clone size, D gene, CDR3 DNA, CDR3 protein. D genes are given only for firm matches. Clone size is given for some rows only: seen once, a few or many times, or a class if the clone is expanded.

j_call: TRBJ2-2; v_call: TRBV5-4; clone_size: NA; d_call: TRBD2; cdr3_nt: TGTGCCAGCAGCCGGGAGGTAGCAACCACCGGGGAGCTGTTTTTT; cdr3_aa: CASSREVATTGELFF
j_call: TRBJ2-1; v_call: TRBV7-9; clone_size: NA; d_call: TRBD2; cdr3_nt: TGTGCCAGCAGCTTGACTAGCGGGGAAGTAGGGAATGAGCAGTTCTTC; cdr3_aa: CASSLTSGEVGNEQFF
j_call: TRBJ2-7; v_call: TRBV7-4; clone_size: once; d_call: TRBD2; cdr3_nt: TGTGCCAGCAGCTTACCCGAGCGGGACCGGGACCGCGGGGACGAGCAGTACTTC; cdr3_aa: CASSLPERDRDRGDEQYF
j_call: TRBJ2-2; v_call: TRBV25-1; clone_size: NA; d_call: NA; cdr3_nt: TGTGCCAGCAGGGACGCGGGGCGGATCGGGGAGCTGTTTTTT; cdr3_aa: CASRDAGRIGELFF
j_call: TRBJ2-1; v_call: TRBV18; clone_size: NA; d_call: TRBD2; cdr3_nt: TGTGCCAGCTCACCTATCTCGGGACTAGCGGGAAAGCATAACAATGAGCAGTTCTTC; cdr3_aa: CASSPISGLAGKHNNEQFF
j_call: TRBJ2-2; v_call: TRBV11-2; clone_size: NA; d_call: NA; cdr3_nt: TGTGCCAGCAGCTTGGGCAGGGGCAGGACCGGGGAGCTGTTTTTT; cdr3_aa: CASSLGRGRTGELFF
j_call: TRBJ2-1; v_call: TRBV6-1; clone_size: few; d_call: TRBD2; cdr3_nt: TGTGCCAGCCTAAGGGGCGGGGGGCCAGGGAATGAGCAGTTCTTC; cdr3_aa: CASLRGGGPGNEQFF
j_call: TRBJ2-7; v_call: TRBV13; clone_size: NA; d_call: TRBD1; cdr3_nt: TGTGCCAGCAGCCTTGGGGACAGGGGGCTCCGAGAGCAGTACTTC; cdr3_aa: CASSLGDRGLREQYF
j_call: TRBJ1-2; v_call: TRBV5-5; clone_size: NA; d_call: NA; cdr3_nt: NA; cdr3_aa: CASSPGSGQGAWGYTF
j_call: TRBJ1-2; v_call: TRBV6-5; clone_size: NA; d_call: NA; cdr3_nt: TGTACCAGCACCTGGGCGGACTCTCGAGGATATGGCTACACCTTC; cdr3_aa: CTSTWADSRGYGYTF
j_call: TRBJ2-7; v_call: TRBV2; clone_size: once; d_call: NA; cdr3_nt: TGTGCCAGCAGCTCCTCCTATAGCGGCTACACCCGCTCCTACGAGCAGTACTTC; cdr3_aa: CASSSSYSGYTRSYEQYF
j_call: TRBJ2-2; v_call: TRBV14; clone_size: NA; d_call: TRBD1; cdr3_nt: TGTGCCAGCAGGCGGACAGGGGACACCGGGGAGCTGTTTTTT; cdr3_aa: CASRRTGDTGELFF
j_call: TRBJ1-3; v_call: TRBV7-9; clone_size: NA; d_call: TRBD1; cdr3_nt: TGTGCCAGCAGCTTAAGGACAGGGGGAGGAAACACCATATATTTT; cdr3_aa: CASSLRTGGGNTIYF
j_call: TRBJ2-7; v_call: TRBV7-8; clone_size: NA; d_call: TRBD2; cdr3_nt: TGTGCCAGCAGCTTATTCGGGGGGACCTCCTACGAGCAGTACTTC; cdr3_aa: CASSLFGGTSYEQYF
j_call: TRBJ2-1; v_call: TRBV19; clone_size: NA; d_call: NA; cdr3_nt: TGTGCCACAAAGCGAGGGAATGAGCAGTTCTTC; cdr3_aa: CATKRGNEQFF
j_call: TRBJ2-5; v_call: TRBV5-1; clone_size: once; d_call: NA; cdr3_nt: TGCGCCAGCAGCTTGGGGCGGGTTGAGACCCAGTACTTC; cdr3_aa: CASSLGRVETQYF
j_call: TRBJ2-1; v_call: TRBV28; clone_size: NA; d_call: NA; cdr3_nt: TGTGCCAGCAGTTTATCCTTTTTAAATGAGCAGTTCTTC; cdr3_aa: CASSLSFLNEQFF